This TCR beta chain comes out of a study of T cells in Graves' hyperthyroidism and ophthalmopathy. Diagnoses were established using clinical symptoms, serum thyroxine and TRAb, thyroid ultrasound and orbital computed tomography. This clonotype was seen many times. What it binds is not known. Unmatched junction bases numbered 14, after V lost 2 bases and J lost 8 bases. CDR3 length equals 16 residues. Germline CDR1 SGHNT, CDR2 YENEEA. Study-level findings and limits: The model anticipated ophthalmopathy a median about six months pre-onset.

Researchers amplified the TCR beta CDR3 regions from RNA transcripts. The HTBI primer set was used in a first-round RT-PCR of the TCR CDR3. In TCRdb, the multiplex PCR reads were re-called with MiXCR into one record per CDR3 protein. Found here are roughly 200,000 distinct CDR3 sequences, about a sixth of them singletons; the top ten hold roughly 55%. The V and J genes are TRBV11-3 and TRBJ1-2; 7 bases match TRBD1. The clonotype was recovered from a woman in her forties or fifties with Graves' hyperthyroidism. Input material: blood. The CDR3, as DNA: TGTGCCAGCAGCTTATCCGGAGCCGACAGGGCGGCGGGCTACACCTTC. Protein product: CASSLSGADRAAGYTF.